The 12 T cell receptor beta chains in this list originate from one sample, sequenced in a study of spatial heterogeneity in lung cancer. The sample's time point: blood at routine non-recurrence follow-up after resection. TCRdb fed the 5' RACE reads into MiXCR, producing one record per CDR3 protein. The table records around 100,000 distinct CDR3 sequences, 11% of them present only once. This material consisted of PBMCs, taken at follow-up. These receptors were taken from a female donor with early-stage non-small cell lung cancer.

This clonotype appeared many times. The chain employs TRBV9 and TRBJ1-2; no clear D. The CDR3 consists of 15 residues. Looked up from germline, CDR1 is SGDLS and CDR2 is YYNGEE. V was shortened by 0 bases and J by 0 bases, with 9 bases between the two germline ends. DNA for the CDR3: TGTGCCAGCAGCGTAGGGGCAGGAACTAACTATGGCTACACCTTC. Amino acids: CASSVGAGTNYGYTF.

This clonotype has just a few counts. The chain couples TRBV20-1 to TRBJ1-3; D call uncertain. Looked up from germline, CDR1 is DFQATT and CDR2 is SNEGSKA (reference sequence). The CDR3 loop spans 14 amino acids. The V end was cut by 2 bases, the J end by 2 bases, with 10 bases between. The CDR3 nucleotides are TGCAGTGCTAGACCCGGGCTACCTGGAAACACCATATATTTT. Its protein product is CSARPGLPGNTIYF.

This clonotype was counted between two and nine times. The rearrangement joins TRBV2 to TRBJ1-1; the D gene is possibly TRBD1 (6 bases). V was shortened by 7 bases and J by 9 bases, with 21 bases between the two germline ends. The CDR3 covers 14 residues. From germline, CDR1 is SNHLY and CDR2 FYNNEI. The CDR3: CASTYDQGFRKAFF. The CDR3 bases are TGTGCCAGCACGTACGACCAGGGGTTCAGGAAAGCTTTCTTT.

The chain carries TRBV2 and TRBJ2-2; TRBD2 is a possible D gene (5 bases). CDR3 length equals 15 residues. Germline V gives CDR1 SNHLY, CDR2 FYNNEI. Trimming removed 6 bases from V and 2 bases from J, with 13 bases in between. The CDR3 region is CASRTSGANTGELFF. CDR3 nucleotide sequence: TGTGCCAGCAGAACAAGCGGAGCAAACACCGGGGAGCTGTTTTTT. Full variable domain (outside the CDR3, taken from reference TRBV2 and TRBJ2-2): EPEVTQTPSHQVTQMGQEVILRCVPISNHLYFYWYRQILGQKVEFLVSFYNNEISEKSEIFDDQFSVERPDGSNFTLKIRSTKLEDSAMYFCASRTSGANTGELFFGEGSRLTVL.

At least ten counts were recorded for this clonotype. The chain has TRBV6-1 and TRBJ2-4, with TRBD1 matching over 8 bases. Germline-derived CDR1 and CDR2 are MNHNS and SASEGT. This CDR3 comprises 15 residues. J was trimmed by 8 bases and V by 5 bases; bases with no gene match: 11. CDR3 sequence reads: CASSSAGGPLDIQYF. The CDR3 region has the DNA TGTGCCAGCAGTTCCGCAGGGGGCCCATTGGACATTCAGTACTTC.

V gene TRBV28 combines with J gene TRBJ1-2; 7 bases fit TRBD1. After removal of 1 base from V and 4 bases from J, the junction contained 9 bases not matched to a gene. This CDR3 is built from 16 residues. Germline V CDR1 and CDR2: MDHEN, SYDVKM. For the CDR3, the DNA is TGTGCCAGCAGTTTATTCGTTACAGGGGTCTCCTATGGCTACACCTTC. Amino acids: CASSLFVTGVSYGYTF.

CDR3 sequence reads: CASSYTGKLEAFF. The CDR3 bases are TGCGCCAGCAGCTATACAGGGAAGCTTGAAGCTTTCTTT. J is TRBJ1-1 and V is TRBV5-1; weak D call: TRBD1 (6 bases). The CDR3 covers 13 residues. V lost 3 bases and J lost 7, with 13 bases in between. Germline CDR1 and CDR2: SGHRS and YFSETQ.

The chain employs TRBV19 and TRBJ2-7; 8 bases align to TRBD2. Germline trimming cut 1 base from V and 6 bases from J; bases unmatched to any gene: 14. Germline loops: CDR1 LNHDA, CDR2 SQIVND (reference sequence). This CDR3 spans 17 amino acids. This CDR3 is CASSIVGSGRGTREQYF. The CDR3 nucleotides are TGTGCCAGTAGTATAGTCGGGAGCGGGAGAGGGACGCGCGAGCAGTACTTC.

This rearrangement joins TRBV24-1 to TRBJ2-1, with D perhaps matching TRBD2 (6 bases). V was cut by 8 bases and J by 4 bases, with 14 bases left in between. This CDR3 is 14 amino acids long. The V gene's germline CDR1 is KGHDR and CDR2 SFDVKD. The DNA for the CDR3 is TGTGCCACCAATAGCGGTCCCCTGTACAATGAGCAGTTCTTC. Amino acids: CATNSGPLYNEQFF.

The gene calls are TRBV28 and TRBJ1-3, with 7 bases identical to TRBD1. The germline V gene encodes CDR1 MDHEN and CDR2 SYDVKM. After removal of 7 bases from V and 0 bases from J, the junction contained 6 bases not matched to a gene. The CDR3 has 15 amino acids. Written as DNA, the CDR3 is TGTGCCAGCACTTTGACAGGGTACTCTGGAAACACCATATATTTT. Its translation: CASTLTGYSGNTIYF.

The CDR3 sequence is CASSRYRGGTYEQYV. The CDR3 nucleotides read TGTGCCAGCAGTCGATACAGGGGGGGAACCTACGAGCAGTACGTC. This rearrangement joins TRBV28 to TRBJ2-7, with D possibly being TRBD1 (8 bases). The CDR3 runs to 15 residues. V dropped 5 bases and J dropped 2 bases, with 16 bases sitting between them. Germline V lookup: CDR1 MDHEN, CDR2 SYDVKM.

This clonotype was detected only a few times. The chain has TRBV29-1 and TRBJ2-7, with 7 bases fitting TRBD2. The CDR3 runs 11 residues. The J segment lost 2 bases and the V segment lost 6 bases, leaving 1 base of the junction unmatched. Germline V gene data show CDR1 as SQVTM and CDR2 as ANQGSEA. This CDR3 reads CSVAGTYEQYF. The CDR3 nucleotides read TGCAGCGTAGCGGGAACCTACGAGCAGTACTTC.